Listed below are T cell receptor beta chains from one sample, sequenced in a study of blood T cell repertoires in COVID-19. Data came from immunoSEQ multiplex PCR; TCRdb stores just in-frame clones and leaves some out. The sample includes 75,000 or so clones, around 80% of them seen just once. Sequencing used peripheral blood. Source of these receptors: a man in his sixties with acute or convalescent COVID-19. The CDR3 runs from the conserved cysteine through the conserved F or W. A D gene is named only where the DNA matches it firmly. Size values are once, few and many counts, or a class for expanded clones, and some rows have none.

>.|TRBJ1-2|TRBV7-3|.
TGTGCCAGCAGCTTAACCAGGGAAGGCGGCTACACCTTC
CASSLTREGGYTF
>.|TRBJ1-5|TRBV6-5|.
TGTGCCAGCAGTTGGAGGGATAATCAGCCCCAGCATTTT
CASSWRDNQPQHF
>once|TRBJ1-2|TRBV28|TRBD1
TGTGCCAGCCGACCCTTCCGTGTAGGGGGCAACCATGGCTACACCTTC
CASRPFRVGGNHGYTF
>.|TRBJ2-5|TRBV21-1|.
TGTGCCAGCAGATACTCTAACAGGGTCCAAGAGACCCAGTACTTC
CASRYSNRVQETQYF
>.|TRBJ2-3|TRBV24-1|TRBD1
TGTGCCACCAGTGATTCAGGGACAGCAGATACGCAGTATTTT
CATSDSGTADTQYF
>.|TRBJ1-2|TRBV7-2|.
TGTGCCAGCAGCTTAGGGGGTAGACAGGGCTACACCTTC
CASSLGGRQGYTF
>once|TRBJ1-1|TRBV7-3|TRBD1
TGTGCCAGCAGCTTAGGACAGGGACCTCCTGATTTCTTT
CASSLGQGPPDFF
>once|TRBJ1-2|TRBV19|TRBD1
TGTGCCAGTAGTGAGACCTCCGGACAGGGTTATGGCTACACCTTC
CASSETSGQGYGYTF
>.|TRBJ1-1|TRBV3-1/TRBV3-2|TRBD1
TGTGCCAGCAGCCAACGACAGGGGGCTAACACTGAAGCTTTCTTT
CASSQRQGANTEAFF
>.|TRBJ2-1|TRBV7-9|.
TGTGCCAGCAGCTTGCTAGCGAGAGTGGATGAGCAGTTCTTC
CASSLLARVDEQFF
>few|TRBJ1-2|TRBV12-3/TRBV12-4|.
TGTGCCAGCAGTTTGGACACTTATGGCTACACCTTC
CASSLDTYGYTF
>.|TRBJ1-6|TRBV5-1|.
TGCGCCAGCAGCTTGGAAACACCGACAGTGGGCTCACCCCTCCACTTT
CASSLETPTVGSPLHF
>.|TRBJ2-6|TRBV3-1/TRBV3-2|TRBD1
TGTGCCAGCAGGCGGACAGGGGCCATCTCTGGGGCCAACGTCCTGACTTTC
CASRRTGAISGANVLTF
>.|TRBJ2-3|TRBV5-1|.
TGCGCCAGCAGCTGGGGCTCAGATACGCAGTATTTT
CASSWGSDTQYF
>once|TRBJ1-5|TRBV7-2|.
TGTGCCAGCAGCTCGCACTCCGGGACACAACAGCCCCAGCATTTT
CASSSHSGTQQPQHF
>.|TRBJ2-1|TRBV9|TRBD2
TGTGCCAGCAGCGTACTAGCGGGGAGCAATGAGCAGTTCTTC
CASSVLAGSNEQFF
>.|TRBJ1-2|TRBV5-6|TRBD1
TGTGCCAGCAGTACCTACAGGGGCGGCTACACCTTC
CASSTYRGGYTF
>few|TRBJ2-3|TRBV7-2|TRBD2
TGTGCCAGCAGCTCTCAGATGTGGCGGGGAGGGGCAGATACGCAGTATTTT
CASSSQMWRGGADTQYF
>.|TRBJ1-5|TRBV6-2/TRBV6-3|TRBD1
TGTGCCAGCAGCCGAGCGTCGGGCCAGGGGGCTGTTCAGCCCCAGCATTTT
CASSRASGQGAVQPQHF
>.|TRBJ1-2|TRBV15|.
TGTGCCACCAGCAGAGATGGCGGAGTCTATGGCTACACCTTC
CATSRDGGVYGYTF
>.|TRBJ1-1|TRBV18|TRBD1
TGTGCCAGCTCACCTGTGGGACAGGAGGACACTGAAGCTTTCTTT
CASSPVGQEDTEAFF
>.|TRBJ2-5|TRBV7-3|.
TGTGCCAGCAGCTTAACACCCCCGGGGACCCAGTACTTC
CASSLTPPGTQYF
>.|TRBJ2-2|TRBV7-2|TRBD2
TGTGCCAGCAGCCCCTCCCGGGAGGGTGCGAACACCGGGGAGCTGTTTTTT
CASSPSREGANTGELFF
>.|TRBJ1-3|TRBV6-1|.
TGTGCCAGCAGTGATTTGGGGGGATCTGGAAACACCATATATTTT
CASSDLGGSGNTIYF
>.|TRBJ1-1|TRBV2|.
TGTGCCAGCAGTGAATTACAGGGCGGGAACACTGAAGCTTTCTTT
CASSELQGGNTEAFF
>.|TRBJ2-2|TRBV5-1|TRBD2
TGCGCCAGCGCCCCCAGCCGTAGCGGGGGCACCGGGGAGCTGTTTTTT
CASAPSRSGGTGELFF
>.|TRBJ2-1|TRBV7-2|TRBD2
TGTGCCAGCAGCCCCCGCTCAGCGGGGGGGTATGAGCAGTTCTTC
CASSPRSAGGYEQFF
>.|TRBJ2-5|TRBV7-2|.
TGTGCCAGCAGCTTAGGACCGCGCGGGACGGGCGGGACCCAGTACTTC
CASSLGPRGTGGTQYF
>.|TRBJ1-5|TRBV6-2/TRBV6-3|TRBD1
TGTGCCAGCAGCAGGGGGACAGATTATCAGCCCCAGCATTTT
CASSRGTDYQPQHF
>.|TRBJ1-3|TRBV7-2|.
TGTGCCAGCAGCCTTCAACTGGGAAACACCATATATTTT
CASSLQLGNTIYF
>many|TRBJ1-6|TRBV28|.
TGTGCCACCCTCGGGGGGGGCCATTCACCCCTCCACTTT
CATLGGGHSPLHF
>once|TRBJ2-1|TRBV24-1|TRBD2
TGTGCCACCAGTGCACGGGACAGGGGACTAGCGGGAGGGCCCAATGAGCAGTTCTTC
CATSARDRGLAGGPNEQFF
>.|TRBJ2-1|TRBV28|.
TGTGCCAGCAGTTTACGGAGCGGTGAGCAGTTCTTC
CASSLRSGEQFF
>.|TRBJ1-6|TRBV7-6|.
TGTGCCAGCAGCTTAGCGCTAGGACAGCATTCACCCCTCCACTTT
CASSLALGQHSPLHF
>.|TRBJ2-1|TRBV20-1|.
TGCAGTGCGTACGCGGGGGAGCAGTTCTTC
CSAYAGEQFF
>.|TRBJ2-6|TRBV28|TRBD1
TGTGCCAGCACCAGGGGGAACTCTGGGGCCAACGTCCTGACTTTC
CASTRGNSGANVLTF
>once|TRBJ1-1|TRBV4-3|TRBD1
TGCGCCAGCAGCCAAGAGTGGAGGGGGCGAACTGAAGCTTTCTTT
CASSQEWRGRTEAFF
>.|TRBJ1-2|TRBV3-1/TRBV3-2|.
TGTGCCAGCAGCCAAGATCCGGGGGGGCAGGGGATGGTTGGCTACACCTTC
CASSQDPGGQGMVGYTF
>.|TRBJ2-3|TRBV5-1|.
TGCGCCAGCAGCAGTCCGGCGGCGGGAGATACGCAGTATTTT
CASSSPAAGDTQYF
>.|TRBJ1-5|TRBV18|TRBD1
TGTGCCAGCTCACGACTTGGACAGGTCAATCAGCCCCAGCATTTT
CASSRLGQVNQPQHF
>.|TRBJ2-7|TRBV24-1|TRBD1
TGTGCCACCAGTCGGGACAGGGTCCCCCCCTCCTACGAGCAGTACTTC
CATSRDRVPPSYEQYF
>.|TRBJ1-2|TRBV5-1|.
TGCGCCAGCAGCGACTACTATGGCTACACCTTC
CASSDYYGYTF
>.|TRBJ1-1|TRBV14|.
TGTGCCAGCAGCCAAGAAGGGAGGAGCACTGAAGCTTTCTTT
CASSQEGRSTEAFF
>.|TRBJ2-7|TRBV6-6|.
TGTGCCAGCAGTCAGGAGCGGGTCAGCTACGAGCAGTACTTC
CASSQERVSYEQYF
>.|TRBJ2-3|TRBV5-1|.
TGCGCCAGCAGCTCGTCGGGTCCCCTTCCAGATACGCAGTATTTT
CASSSSGPLPDTQYF
>once|TRBJ1-5|TRBV19|TRBD1
TGTGCCAGTAGTACTGGACAGGGGGCGCGTTATCAGCCCCAGCATTTT
CASSTGQGARYQPQHF